The present T cell receptor beta chain was sequenced within a study of blood T cell repertoires in COVID-19. Some clones are missing from TCRdb's copy, which holds only in-frame ones; the method was immunoSEQ multiplex PCR. Of some 340,000 clones listed, over 80% are singletons. The CDR3 contains 14 residues. V was clipped by 4 bases and J by 14 bases, with 18 bases between them. Germline CDR1 LGHDT, CDR2 YNNKEL (reference sequence). The sequenced material came from PBMCs or T cells enriched from blood (not recorded which). The chain couples TRBV3-1 (or the pseudogene TRBV3-2) to TRBJ1-6; the D gene is possibly TRBD1 (5 bases). This TCR came from a woman in her forties or fifties who had recovered from COVID-19. The DNA of the CDR3 is TGTGCCAGCAGCCCCGCTACGGGGGGGTTCACCCTCCACTTT. Translating it yields CASSPATGGFTLHF.